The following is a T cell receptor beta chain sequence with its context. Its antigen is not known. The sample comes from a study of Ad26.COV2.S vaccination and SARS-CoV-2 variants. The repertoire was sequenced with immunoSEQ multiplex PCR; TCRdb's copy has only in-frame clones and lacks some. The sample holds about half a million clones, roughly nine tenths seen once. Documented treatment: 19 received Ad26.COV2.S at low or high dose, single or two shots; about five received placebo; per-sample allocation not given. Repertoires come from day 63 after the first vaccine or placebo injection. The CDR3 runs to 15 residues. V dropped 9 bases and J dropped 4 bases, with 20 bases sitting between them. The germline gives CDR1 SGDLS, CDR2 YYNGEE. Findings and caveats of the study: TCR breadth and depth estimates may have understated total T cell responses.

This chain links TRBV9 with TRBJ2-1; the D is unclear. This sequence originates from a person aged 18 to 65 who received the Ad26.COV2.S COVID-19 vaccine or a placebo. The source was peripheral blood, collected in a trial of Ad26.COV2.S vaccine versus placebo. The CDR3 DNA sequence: TGTGCCATCTCCAAGACAAGGGAAAAGTACAATGAGCAGTTCTTC. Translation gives CAISKTREKYNEQFF.